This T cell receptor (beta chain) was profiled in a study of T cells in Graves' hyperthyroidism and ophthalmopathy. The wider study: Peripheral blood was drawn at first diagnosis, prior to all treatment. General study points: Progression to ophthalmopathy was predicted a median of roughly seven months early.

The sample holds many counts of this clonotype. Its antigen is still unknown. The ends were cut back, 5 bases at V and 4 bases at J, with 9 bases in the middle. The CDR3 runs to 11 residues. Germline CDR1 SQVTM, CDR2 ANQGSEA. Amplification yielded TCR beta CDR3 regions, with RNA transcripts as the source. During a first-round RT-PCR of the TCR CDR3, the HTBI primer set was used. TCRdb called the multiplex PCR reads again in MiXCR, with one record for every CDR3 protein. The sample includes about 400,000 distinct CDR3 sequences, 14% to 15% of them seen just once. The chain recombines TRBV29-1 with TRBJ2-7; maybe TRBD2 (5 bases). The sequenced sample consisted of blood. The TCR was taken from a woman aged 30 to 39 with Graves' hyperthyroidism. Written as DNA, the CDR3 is TGCAGCGTTACTAGTTTTTACGAGCAGTACTTC. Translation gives CSVTSFYEQYF.